These 23 T cell receptor beta chains share one sample of origin, sequenced in a study of shared clonotypes between healthy human individuals. The repertoire was sequenced with immunoSEQ multiplex PCR; TCRdb's copy has only in-frame clones and lacks some. This sample yields 2 million to 2.5 million clones, of which roughly 94% are seen a single time; 0.1% to 0.15% belongs to the top ten. What was sequenced was naive CD4+ T cells sorted from blood. The subset was: CD45RA+ positively selected. The receptors stem from a man younger than 30 in good health.

The chain has TRBV9 and TRBJ2-1; TRBD1 matches 7 bases. The CDR3 runs 15 residues. With V trimmed by 2 bases and J by 4 bases, 6 bases remained unmatched. Germline CDR1 reads SGDLS; CDR2 reads YYNGEE. CDR3 sequence (DNA): TGTGCCAGCAGCGTGAGACAGGGAGAGTACAATGAGCAGTTCTTC. It yields the protein CASSVRQGEYNEQFF.

The chain recombines TRBV30 with TRBJ2-3; 11 bases are shared with TRBD2. This CDR3 region has 16 residues. The germline CDR1 and CDR2 sequences are GTSNPN and SVGIG (reference sequence). J was trimmed by 2 bases and V by 2 bases; bases with no gene match: 6. Written as DNA, the CDR3 is TGTGCCTGGAGTACGGCTAGCGGGGGGTCCACAGATACGCAGTATTTT. This sequence encodes CAWSTASGGSTDTQYF.

V and J are TRBV2 and TRBJ2-3, with D possibly TRBD1 on 6 matching bases. This CDR3 comprises 14 residues. Germline assignment: CDR1 SNHLY and CDR2 FYNNEI. Deletions cut 4 bases from V and 0 bases from J, with 8 bases between. DNA for the CDR3: TGTGCCAGCAGTGCAGGGGCTAGCACAGATACGCAGTATTTT. Translated, it gives CASSAGASTDTQYF.

The J gene is TRBJ1-5, the V gene TRBV6-4; 8 bases are shared with TRBD1. From germline, CDR1 is MRHNA and CDR2 SNTAGT. CDR3 length: 13 residues. Trimming cost V 6 bases and J 8 bases; bases outside gene matches: 6. The CDR3 is CASRKGQVEPQHF. CDR3 sequence (DNA): TGTGCCAGCAGGAAGGGACAGGTGGAGCCCCAGCATTTT.

The sample holds one count of this clone. CDR3 in amino acids: CASSTGGRNYEQYF. The DNA for the CDR3 is TGTGCCAGCAGTACAGGGGGCCGAAACTACGAGCAGTACTTC. The chain links TRBV2 to TRBJ2-7, with 9 bases that match TRBD1. V shed 5 bases and J 3 bases; nucleotides not matched to a gene: 5. This CDR3 has 14 residues. CDR1 is SNHLY, CDR2 FYNNEI, per germline.

This chain joins TRBV29-1 and TRBJ2-3, with no clear D. Trimming took 5 bases from V and 5 from J, leaving 11 bases between them. This CDR3 contains 12 residues. CDR1 and CDR2 from the germline V gene are SQVTM and ANQGSEA. CDR3 protein: CSVLTLGDTQYF. The CDR3 bases are TGCAGCGTTTTGACTCTTGGAGATACGCAGTATTTT.

The chain combines TRBV5-1 with TRBJ2-1; a weak D match, TRBD2 (6 bases). Germline V gives CDR1 SGHRS, CDR2 YFSETQ. Deletions cut 2 bases from V and 5 bases from J, with 14 bases between. CDR3 size: 15 residues. CDR3 bases: TGCGCCAGCAGCTTTACTTCTAGCGTTCACAATGAGCAGTTCTTC. Translated: CASSFTSSVHNEQFF.

This clone was seen a single time. The V gene is TRBV5-6, the J gene TRBJ1-5; TRBD1 is a possible D gene (6 bases). In germline, CDR1 is SGHDT, CDR2 YYEEEE. V was cut by 2 bases and J by 3 bases, with 12 bases left in between. The length of the CDR3 is 15 residues. The CDR3 nucleotides read TGTGCCAGCAGCTTAGGGGGATGGGTCAATCAGCCCCAGCATTTT. It codes for CASSLGGWVNQPQHF.

The rearrangement uses TRBV28 and TRBJ1-5, with a tentative D call TRBD1 (6 bases). V lost 5 bases, J lost 7 bases, and 9 bases lay in between. The CDR3 runs 12 residues. Germline V lookup: CDR1 MDHEN, CDR2 SYDVKM. The CDR3 DNA follows: TGTGCCAGCAGTGCACAGGGCCAGCCCCAGCATTTT. Its protein product is CASSAQGQPQHF.

The chain combines TRBV7-2 with TRBJ2-3; 9 positions match TRBD2. The CDR3 covers 16 residues. J gave up 3 bases and V 0 bases, and 4 bases lay outside the gene matches. From germline, CDR1 is SGHTA and CDR2 FQGNSA. The CDR3 loop reads CASSLAQRGVTDTQYF. CDR3 coding DNA: TGTGCCAGCAGCTTAGCGCAGCGGGGGGTGACAGATACGCAGTATTTT.

The rearrangement links TRBV7-9 to TRBJ1-2, with 9 bases identical to TRBD1. CDR3 length: 17 residues. Germline values: CDR1 SEHNR, CDR2 FQNEAQ (reference sequence). Germline trimming cut 5 bases from V and 4 bases from J; bases unmatched to any gene: 14. The DNA of the CDR3 is TGTGCCAGCAGCCCAGGGACAGGGATACTAAAAGGCTATGGCTACACCTTC. Its protein product is CASSPGTGILKGYGYTF.

This chain connects TRBV5-4 to TRBJ2-5; 8 bases map to TRBD2. The ends lost 4 bases at V and 4 bases at J; junction bases unmatched: 6. The germline CDR1 and CDR2 sequences are SGHNT and YYREEE (reference sequence). This CDR3 is 14 amino acids long. In nucleotides, the CDR3 is TGTGCCAGCAGCCCGGGACTAGGGGGAGAGACCCAGTACTTC. It codes for CASSPGLGGETQYF. Using reference TRBV5-4 and TRBJ2-5 for the parts outside the CDR3, the full variable domain is ETGVTQSPTHLIKTRGQQVTLRCSSQSGHNTVSWYQQALGQGPQFIFQYYREEENGRGNFPPRFSGLQFPNYSSELNVNALELDDSALYLCASSPGLGGETQYFGPGTRLLVL.

This chain joins TRBV5-1 and TRBJ2-1; 9 bases are shared with TRBD2. Looked up from germline, CDR1 is SGHRS and CDR2 is YFSETQ. V shed 0 bases and J 9 bases; nucleotides not matched to a gene: 7. CDR3 length equals 15 residues. CDR3 coding DNA: TGCGCCAGCAGCTTGGAGGCGGGAGGGCGCACTGAGCAGTTCTTC. It specifies CASSLEAGGRTEQFF. Drawing the rest from reference TRBV5-1 and TRBJ2-1, the complete variable domain is KAGVTQTPRYLIKTRGQQVTLSCSPISGHRSVSWYQQTPGQGLQFLFEYFSETQRNKGNFPGRFSGRQFSNSRSEMNVSTLELGDSALYLCASSLEAGGRTEQFFGPGTRLTVL.

The rearrangement uses TRBV10-3 and TRBJ2-1; no clear D gene. The CDR3 totals 15 residues. With 2 bases removed from V and 3 bases from J, the gap between germline ends came to 11 bases. Germline values: CDR1 ENHRY, CDR2 SYGVKD. This CDR3 reads CAISESTGSYNEQFF. Written as DNA, the CDR3 is TGTGCCATCAGTGAGAGCACTGGAAGCTACAATGAGCAGTTCTTC.

This chain joins TRBV2 and TRBJ2-3, with D uncertain. Germline CDR1 is SNHLY and CDR2 is FYNNEI. The CDR3 consists of 13 residues. Trimming removed 4 bases at V and 4 bases at J, with 9 bases between. The CDR3 bases are TGTGCCAGCAGTGGTCAGAGCCCAGATACGCAGTATTTT. Its protein product is CASSGQSPDTQYF.

This clone occurred once. J is TRBJ2-5 and V is TRBV6-1; tentative D call: TRBD2 (5 bases). Trimming shortened V by 6 bases and J by 3 bases, and 11 bases separated the two germline ends. The CDR3 extends over 13 amino acids. Germline V gives CDR1 MNHNS, CDR2 SASEGT. CDR3 sequence reads: CASRPRGEETQYF. DNA of the CDR3: TGTGCCAGCAGACCCCGGGGAGAAGAGACCCAGTACTTC.

Concerning this clone itself: Other DNA sequences in this specimen translate into the identical CDR3. The V and J genes are TRBV6-5 and TRBJ1-3; unclear D gene. Germline V gene sequence: CDR1 MNHEY, CDR2 SVGAGI. The length of the CDR3 is 14 residues. V lost 0 bases, J lost 0 bases, and 3 bases lay in between. CDR3 residues: CASSYSGSGNTIYF. The DNA for the CDR3 is TGTGCCAGCAGTTACTCAGGCTCTGGAAACACCATATATTTT.

This chain links TRBV5-1 with TRBJ2-3, with TRBD2 identical over 7 bases. The CDR3 runs to 18 residues. CDR1 is SGHRS and CDR2 is YFSETQ in the germline V gene. Losses at the gene ends were 1 base for V and 2 bases for J; bases not matched to a gene: 13. In DNA form, the CDR3 reads TGCGCCAGCAGCTTGTGGGGAGGGCGGGACCCTACCACAGATACGCAGTATTTT. This codes for CASSLWGGRDPTTDTQYF.

The V call is TRBV11-3, the J call TRBJ2-3; D is possibly TRBD1 or TRBD2 (5 bases each). CDR3 size: 12 residues. Trimming pared 1 base from V and 14 bases from J, leaving 13 bases between. Germline V gene data show CDR1 as SGHNT and CDR2 as YENEEA. The CDR3 DNA follows: TGTGCCAGCAGCTTAGGACCAGGGACGAGGTATTTT. It translates to CASSLGPGTRYF.

The chain is built from TRBV15 and TRBJ1-1; D may be TRBD1 (5 bases). V lost 0 bases, J lost 4 bases, and 18 bases lay in between. Looked up from germline, CDR1 is LNHNV and CDR2 is YYDKDF (reference sequence). CDR3 length equals 17 residues. CDR3 loop: CATSRDDLIGVVTEAFF. CDR3 nucleotides: TGTGCCACCAGCAGAGATGATTTGATAGGGGTTGTCACTGAAGCTTTCTTT.

This chain uses TRBV7-2 with TRBJ2-7; 16 positions agree with TRBD2. CDR3 length equals 17 residues. The V gene's germline CDR1 is SGHTA and CDR2 FQGNSA. Unmatched junction bases numbered 6, after V lost 5 bases and J lost 2 bases. The CDR3 nucleotides read TGTGCCAGCAGCCCCGGGACTAGCGGGAGGGCCGCCTACGAGCAGTACTTC. Protein: CASSPGTSGRAAYEQYF.

The J gene is TRBJ1-2, the V gene TRBV28; no firm D call. The CDR3 is made up of 15 amino acids. Germline V CDR1 and CDR2: MDHEN, SYDVKM. The V gene lost 5 bases and the J gene lost 6 bases, with 19 bases spanning the gap. The CDR3 DNA reads as TGTGCCAGCAGTCTCTTCTCCCTAGAGCGGCATGGCTACACCTTC. It yields the protein CASSLFSLERHGYTF.

This sequence joins TRBV6-6 and TRBJ2-5; D unclear. Germline V lookup: CDR1 MNHNY, CDR2 SVGAGI (reference sequence). V was pared by 7 bases and J by 4 bases, with 7 bases between. The CDR3 loop spans 11 amino acids. The CDR3 nucleotides are TGTGCCAGCATGGTAGCAGAGACCCAGTACTTC. Translating gives CASMVAETQYF.